These 22 T cell receptor beta chains were sequenced from one sample in a study of breast tumors, draining lymph nodes, adjacent tissues (dated by TCRdb to between 2015 and 2016). Lymph node samples were obtained from the axillary draining lymph nodes of breast cancer patients. Library preparation was by multiplex PCR. The run used an Illumina HiSeq 2000. TCRdb itself trimmed the public reads at Q25 with fastp, ran MiXCR and retained productive beta chains. When rows share a CDR3 protein, they turn into one entry using the most common DNA and genes. The sample table contains 150,000 to 200,000 distinct CDR3 sequences; only one count was recorded for 30% to 35% of them. The ten largest account for around 4.1% of the sample. Sequencing used axillary lymph node tissue. The source of these receptors is a female donor with breast cancer. Some clones in this sample may be carry-over from other donors' samples.

The chain recombines TRBV12-3 or TRBV12-4 with TRBJ1-5; D remains unclear. V was pared by 1 base and J by 9 bases, with 13 bases between. This CDR3 has 14 residues. The CDR3 DNA is TGTGCCAGCAGTTTAGGGGCTGAAGAAGGGCCCCAGCATTTT. Translated: CASSLGAEEGPQHF.

This clonotype came up many times. The rearrangement uses TRBV24-1 and TRBJ1-2; D is perhaps TRBD1 (6 bases). Germline V gene sequence: CDR1 KGHDR, CDR2 SFDVKD. The CDR3 spans 15 residues. V lost 2 bases and J lost 5, with 14 bases in between. DNA for the CDR3: TGTGCCACCAGTGATTCCACCAGGGGCCCATATGGCTACACCTTC. It yields the protein CATSDSTRGPYGYTF.

This clonotype occurred many times. V gene TRBV11-2 combines with J gene TRBJ2-5; TRBD2 matches at 11 bases. J gave up 5 bases and V 8 bases, and 10 bases lay outside the gene matches. From germline, CDR1 is SGHAT and CDR2 FQNNGV. The CDR3 runs to 15 residues. The CDR3 DNA sequence: TGTGCCAGCGGAACTAGCGGGAGTACCGCGGAGACCCAGTACTTC. It yields the protein CASGTSGSTAETQYF. The variable domain in full, with the rest retrieved from reference TRBV11-2 and TRBJ2-5, is EAGVAQSPRYKIIEKRQSVAFWCNPISGHATLYWYQQILGQGPKLLIQFQNNGVVDDSQLPKDRFSAERLKGVDSTLKIQPAKLEDSAVYLCASGTSGSTAETQYFGPGTRLLVL.

This clonotype appeared a few times. A much larger clone differs by one base, so this may be a read error. The rearrangement links TRBV12-3 or TRBV12-4 to TRBJ2-3; D is unresolved. The CDR3 consists of 15 residues. V was trimmed by 3 bases and J by 0 bases, leaving 10 bases between them. The CDR3 DNA reads TGTGCCAGCAGTTTCACGTCGACGAGCACAGATACGCAGTATTTT. Translated, it gives CASSFTSTSTDTQYF.

This clonotype occurred a few times. The V and J genes are TRBV6-1 and TRBJ1-2; 8 nucleotides align to TRBD1. CDR1 is MNHNS, CDR2 SASEGT, per germline. V lost 1 base and J lost 7; bases outside the gene matches: 8. This CDR3 contains 15 residues. The CDR3 bases are TGTGCCAGCAGTGAAGGGACAGGGCTCTGGAGTGGCTACACCTTC. Protein product: CASSEGTGLWSGYTF.

Remarks on this clonotype: A much larger clone is a single base away; this may be a read error. The V call is TRBV5-5, the J call TRBJ1-3; no reliable D call. CDR1 and CDR2 from the germline V gene are SGHKS and YYEKEE (reference sequence). V was cut by 1 base and J by 6 bases, with 8 bases left in between. This CDR3 is 13 amino acids long. This CDR3 reads CASSLPSANTIYF. The CDR3 region has the DNA TGTGCCAGCAGCTTGCCCAGCGCAAACACCATATATTTT.

As regards this clonotype: One end of the junction varies from germline; a read error may be responsible. The chain has TRBV13 and TRBJ1-2, with 10 bases matching TRBD1. CDR1 is PRHDT and CDR2 is FYEKMQ in the germline V gene (reference sequence). The CDR3 is 15 amino acids. The CDR3, as DNA: TGTGCCGGCAGCCCACCGACAGGGGGCGGTCGAGGCTACACCTTC. Amino acids: CAGSPPTGGGRGYTF. The complete variable domain, with remaining parts taken from reference TRBV13 and TRBJ1-2, reads AAGVIQSPRHLIKEKRETATLKCYPIPRHDTVYWYQQGPGQDPQFLISFYEKMQSDKGSIPDRFSAQQFSDYHSELNMSSLELGDSALYFCAGSPPTGGGRGYTFGSGTRLTVV.

This clonotype was counted many times. V and J are TRBV19 and TRBJ1-4; D gene ambiguous. Germline loops: CDR1 LNHDA, CDR2 SQIVND (reference sequence). Trimming left V 3 bases short and J 0 bases short, with 11 bases between. There are 16 residues in the CDR3. The CDR3 loop is CASSMTHGATNEKLFF. CDR3 sequence (DNA): TGTGCCAGTAGTATGACCCACGGTGCAACTAATGAAAAACTGTTTTTT.

The V and J genes are TRBV7-2 and TRBJ1-6; no reliable D call. Trimming left V 2 bases short and J 4 bases short, with 6 bases between. From germline, CDR1 is SGHTA and CDR2 FQGNSA. The CDR3 has 14 residues. The CDR3 protein is CASSLPGYNSPLHF. The DNA of the CDR3 is TGTGCCAGCAGCTTACCGGGTTATAATTCACCCCTCCACTTT. Filled out from reference TRBV7-2 and TRBJ1-6, the complete variable domain reads GAGVSQSPSNKVTEKGKDVELRCDPISGHTALYWYRQSLGQGLEFLIYFQGNSAPDKSGLPSDRFSAERTGGSVSTLTIQRTQQEDSAVYLCASSLPGYNSPLHFGNGTRLTVT.

This clonotype was seen at least ten times. The chain links TRBV11-2 to TRBJ2-7, with 8 bases lining up with TRBD1. Germline CDR1 and CDR2: SGHAT and FQNNGV. J lost 4 bases, V lost 5 bases, and 10 bases had no gene match. This CDR3 spans 15 amino acids. CDR3 protein: CASSVQTGDMYEQYF. The CDR3 DNA follows: TGTGCCAGCAGCGTGCAGACAGGGGATATGTACGAGCAGTACTTC.

This clonotype was recorded at least ten times. This chain links TRBV9 with TRBJ2-3, with 13 positions matching TRBD2. The V gene's germline CDR1 is SGDLS and CDR2 YYNGEE. Trimming cost V 4 bases and J 2 bases; bases outside gene matches: 4. The CDR3 length is 16 residues. CDR3 region: CASSWTSGGYTDTQYF. CDR3 bases: TGTGCCAGCAGCTGGACTAGCGGGGGTTACACAGATACGCAGTATTTT.

Details on this clonotype: Since a much larger clone is just one base distant, this may be a read error. The V gene is TRBV12-3 or TRBV12-4, the J gene TRBJ2-7; weak D call: TRBD1 (6 bases). This CDR3 region has 14 residues. CDR3 sequence reads: CASSFHRESYEQHF. For the CDR3, the DNA is TGTGCCAGCAGTTTCCACAGGGAATCCTACGAGCAGCACTTC.

The V gene is TRBV20-1, the J gene TRBJ2-1; 7 bases align to TRBD2. The CDR3 is 18 amino acids. The germline gives CDR1 DFQATT, CDR2 SNEGSKA (reference sequence). The J segment lost 4 bases and the V segment lost 0 bases, leaving 15 bases of the junction unmatched. This CDR3 is CSARETLTRTSGYNEQFF. DNA of the CDR3: TGCAGTGCTAGAGAGACCTTGACGAGGACTAGTGGGTACAATGAGCAGTTCTTC.

The table lists this clonotype with a few counts. V and J are TRBV6-5 and TRBJ2-1, with 7 positions matching TRBD2. Germline lookup yields CDR1 MNHEY and CDR2 SVGAGI. The CDR3 loop spans 13 amino acids. V shed 0 bases, J shed 7 bases, and the junction held 0 bases outside the gene matches. The CDR3 sequence: CASSYSAGNEQFF. The CDR3 DNA is TGTGCCAGCAGTTACTCAGCGGGAAATGAGCAGTTCTTC.

Worth noting for this clonotype: This may be a read error: a much more frequent sequence differs by one nucleotide. This likely comes from a read error, as the CDR3 has no conserved phenylalanine or tryptophan at its end. The CDR3 spells CASSRGLAGQGNEQFS. CDR3 bases: TGTGCCAGCAGTCGAGGACTAGCGGGACAAGGCAATGAGCAGTTCTCC. The rearrangement joins TRBV12-3 or TRBV12-4 to TRBJ2-1, with 12 nucleotides matching TRBD2. The CDR3 covers 16 residues. J lost 6 bases, V lost 5 bases, and 8 bases had no gene match.

This clonotype has ten or more counts. The chain links TRBV7-8 to TRBJ2-1; TRBD2 agrees at 11 bases. Germline CDR1 and CDR2: SGHVS and FQNEAQ. The trim removed 3 bases at V and 3 bases at J, leaving 1 base unmatched. This CDR3 spans 15 amino acids. DNA for the CDR3: TGTGCCAGCAGCTTCACTAGCGGGGGCTACAATGAGCAGTTCTTC. It yields the protein CASSFTSGGYNEQFF.

In its sample, this clonotype was seen many times. The chain is built from TRBV20-1 and TRBJ2-7; TRBD2 matches at 8 bases. Germline assignment: CDR1 DFQATT and CDR2 SNEGSKA (reference sequence). V trimming: 6 bases; J trimming: 4 bases; junction bases outside the gene matches: 11. This CDR3 is built from 14 residues. Here the CDR3 reads CSANNGRGTYEQYF. CDR3 DNA: TGCAGTGCCAATAACGGGAGGGGAACGTACGAGCAGTACTTC.

This clonotype was recorded at least ten times. The chain employs TRBV2 and TRBJ1-6; 7 bases match TRBD1. V dropped 6 bases and J dropped 7; count of bases not matched to a gene: 6. The CDR3 sequence is 14 residues long. CDR1 and CDR2 from the germline V gene are SNHLY and FYNNEI. The CDR3 loop reads CASSRQGGNSPLHF. The CDR3 region has the DNA TGTGCCAGCAGCCGACAGGGCGGAAATTCACCCCTCCACTTT.

Comment on this clonotype: A single base separates this from a much larger clone, so it may be a read error. The V call is TRBV19, the J call TRBJ2-2; weak D call: TRBD1 (6 bases). Germline loops: CDR1 LNHDA, CDR2 SQIVND (reference sequence). CDR3 length: 14 residues. The CDR3 protein is CASKWTFIEGEPFF. DNA for the CDR3: TGTGCCAGTAAATGGACATTTATAGAGGGGGAGCCGTTTTTT.

This clonotype was recorded many times. This chain links TRBV7-6 with TRBJ2-5, with D perhaps TRBD1 (6 bases). Germline loops: CDR1 SGHVS, CDR2 FNYEAQ. The CDR3 consists of 15 residues. V lost 1 base, J lost 4 bases, and 13 bases lay in between. The CDR3 DNA reads TGTGCCAGCAGCTTAGATTCTGGGGGCCGAGAGACCCAGTACTTC. Translated, it gives CASSLDSGGRETQYF.

A few counts support this clonotype. The chain joins TRBV6-5 to TRBJ2-3; D is tentatively TRBD1 or TRBD2 (5 bases each). Trimming pared 5 bases from V and 0 bases from J, leaving 18 bases between. This CDR3 contains 17 residues. Per germline, CDR1 MNHEY and CDR2 SVGAGI. The CDR3 DNA follows: TGTGCCAGCAGTACCCGGGATAGGGGCCCTAGCACAGATACGCAGTATTTT. Protein: CASSTRDRGPSTDTQYF.

CDR3 sequence (DNA): TGTGCTAGTGGTTTCGTACCCACGGGGGGCGCGGGGCGGGGGTTCCACGACAATGAGCAGTTCTTC. Protein: CASGFVPTGGAGRGFHDNEQFF. V is TRBV12-5 and J is TRBJ2-1; maybe TRBD2 (7 bases). Germline loops: CDR1 LGHNT, CDR2 FRNRAP. The CDR3 contains 22 residues. V lost 3 bases and J lost 5, with 35 bases in between.